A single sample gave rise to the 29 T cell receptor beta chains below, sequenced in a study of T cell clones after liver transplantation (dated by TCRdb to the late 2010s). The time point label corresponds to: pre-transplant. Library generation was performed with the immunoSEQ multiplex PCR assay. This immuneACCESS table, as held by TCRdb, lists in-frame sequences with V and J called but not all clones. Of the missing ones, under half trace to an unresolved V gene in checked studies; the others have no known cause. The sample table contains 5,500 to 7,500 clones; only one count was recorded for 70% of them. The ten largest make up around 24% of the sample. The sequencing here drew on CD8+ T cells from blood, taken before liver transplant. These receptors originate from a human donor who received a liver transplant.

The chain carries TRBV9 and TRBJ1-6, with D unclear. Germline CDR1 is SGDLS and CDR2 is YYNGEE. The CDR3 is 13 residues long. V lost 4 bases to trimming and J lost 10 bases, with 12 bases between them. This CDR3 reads CASSPGTPSPLHF. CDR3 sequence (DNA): TGTGCCAGCAGCCCCGGTACGCCCTCACCCCTCCACTTT.

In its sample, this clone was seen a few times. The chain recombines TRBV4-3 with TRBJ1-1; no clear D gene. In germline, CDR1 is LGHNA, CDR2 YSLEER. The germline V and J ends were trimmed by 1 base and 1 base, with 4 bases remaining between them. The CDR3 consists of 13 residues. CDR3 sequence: CASSQGENTEAFF. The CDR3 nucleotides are TGCGCCAGCAGCCAAGGGGAGAACACTGAAGCTTTCTTT.

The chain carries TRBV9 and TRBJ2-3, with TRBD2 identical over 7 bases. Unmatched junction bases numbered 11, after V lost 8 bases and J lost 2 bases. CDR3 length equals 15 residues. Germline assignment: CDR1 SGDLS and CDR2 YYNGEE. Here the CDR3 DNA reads TGTGCCAGTAGGTCGGAAGCGGGACCCACAGATACGCAGTATTTT. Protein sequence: CASRSEAGPTDTQYF.

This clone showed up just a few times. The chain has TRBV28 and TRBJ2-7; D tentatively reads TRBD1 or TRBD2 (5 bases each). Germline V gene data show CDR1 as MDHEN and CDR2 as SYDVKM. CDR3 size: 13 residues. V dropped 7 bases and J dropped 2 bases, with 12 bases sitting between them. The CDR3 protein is CASNGQLAYEQYV. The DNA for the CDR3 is TGTGCCAGCAACGGACAACTAGCCTACGAGCAGTACGTC.

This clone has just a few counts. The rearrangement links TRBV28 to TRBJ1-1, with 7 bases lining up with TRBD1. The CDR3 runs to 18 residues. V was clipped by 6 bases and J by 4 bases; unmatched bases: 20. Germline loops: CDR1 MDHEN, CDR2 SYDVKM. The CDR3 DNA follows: TGTGCCAGCAGCCACAACCTCGCAACAGGGGCACAGGGCACTGAAGCTTTCTTT. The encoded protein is CASSHNLATGAQGTEAFF. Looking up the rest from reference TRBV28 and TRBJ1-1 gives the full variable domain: DVKVTQSSRYLVKRTGEKVFLECVQDMDHENMFWYRQDPGLGLRLIYFSYDVKMKEKGDIPEGYSVSREKKERFSLILESASTNQTSMYLCASSHNLATGAQGTEAFFGQGTRLTVV.

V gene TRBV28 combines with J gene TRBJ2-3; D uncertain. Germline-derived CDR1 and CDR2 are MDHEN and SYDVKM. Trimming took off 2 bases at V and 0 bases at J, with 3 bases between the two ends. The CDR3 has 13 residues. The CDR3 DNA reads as TGTGCCAGCAGTTTACTAAGCACAGATACGCAGTATTTT. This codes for CASSLLSTDTQYF.

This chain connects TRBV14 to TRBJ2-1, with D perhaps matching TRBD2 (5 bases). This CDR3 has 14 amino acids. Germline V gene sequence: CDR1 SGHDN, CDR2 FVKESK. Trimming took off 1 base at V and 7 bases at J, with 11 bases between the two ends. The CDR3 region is CASSQGVPGNEQFF. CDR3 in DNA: TGTGCCAGCAGCCAAGGGGTCCCGGGGAATGAGCAGTTCTTC.

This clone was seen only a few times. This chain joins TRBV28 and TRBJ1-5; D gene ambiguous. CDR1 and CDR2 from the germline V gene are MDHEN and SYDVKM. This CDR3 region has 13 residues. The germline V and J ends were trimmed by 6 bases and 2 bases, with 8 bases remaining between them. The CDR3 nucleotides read TGTGCCAGCAGGGACTCTGGCAATCAGCCCCAGCATTTT. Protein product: CASRDSGNQPQHF. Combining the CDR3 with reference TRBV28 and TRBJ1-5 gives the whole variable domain DVKVTQSSRYLVKRTGEKVFLECVQDMDHENMFWYRQDPGLGLRLIYFSYDVKMKEKGDIPEGYSVSREKKERFSLILESASTNQTSMYLCASRDSGNQPQHFGDGTRLSIL.

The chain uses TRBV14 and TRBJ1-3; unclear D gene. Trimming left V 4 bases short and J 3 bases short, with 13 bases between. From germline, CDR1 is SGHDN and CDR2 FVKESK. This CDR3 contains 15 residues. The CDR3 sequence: CASSRVKEGGNTIYF. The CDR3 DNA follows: TGTGCCAGCAGCCGAGTTAAGGAAGGTGGAAACACCATATATTTT. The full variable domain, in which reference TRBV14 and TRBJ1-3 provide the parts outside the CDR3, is EAGVTQFPSHSVIEKGQTVTLRCDPISGHDNLYWYRRVMGKEIKFLLHFVKESKQDESGMPNNRFLAERTGGTYSTLKVQPAELEDSGVYFCASSRVKEGGNTIYFGEGSWLTVV.

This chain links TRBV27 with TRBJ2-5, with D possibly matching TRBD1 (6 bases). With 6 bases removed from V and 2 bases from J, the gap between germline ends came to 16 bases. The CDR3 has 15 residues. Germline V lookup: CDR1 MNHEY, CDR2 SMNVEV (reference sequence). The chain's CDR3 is CASSPTQGKQETQYF. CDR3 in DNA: TGTGCCAGCAGCCCCACCCAGGGGAAACAAGAGACCCAGTACTTC.

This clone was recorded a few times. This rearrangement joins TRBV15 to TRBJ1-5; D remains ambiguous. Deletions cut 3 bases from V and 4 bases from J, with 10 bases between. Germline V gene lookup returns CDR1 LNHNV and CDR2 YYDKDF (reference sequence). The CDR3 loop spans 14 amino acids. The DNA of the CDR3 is TGTGCCACCAGCAGGATGGGCGTGAATCAGCCCCAGCATTTT. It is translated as CATSRMGVNQPQHF.

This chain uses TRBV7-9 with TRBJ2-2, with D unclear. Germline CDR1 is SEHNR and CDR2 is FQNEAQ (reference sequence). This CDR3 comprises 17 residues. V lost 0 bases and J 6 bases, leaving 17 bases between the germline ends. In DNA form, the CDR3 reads TGTGCCAGCAGCTTAGCGCTCGGCGACCCCGCCGCCGGGGAGCTGTTTTTT. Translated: CASSLALGDPAAGELFF.

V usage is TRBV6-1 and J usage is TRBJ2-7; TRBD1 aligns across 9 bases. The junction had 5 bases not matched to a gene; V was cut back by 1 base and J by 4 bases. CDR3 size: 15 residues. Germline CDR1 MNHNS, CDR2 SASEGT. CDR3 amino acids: CASSEDGTGFYEQYV. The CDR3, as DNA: TGTGCCAGCAGTGAAGACGGGACAGGGTTTTACGAGCAGTACGTC.

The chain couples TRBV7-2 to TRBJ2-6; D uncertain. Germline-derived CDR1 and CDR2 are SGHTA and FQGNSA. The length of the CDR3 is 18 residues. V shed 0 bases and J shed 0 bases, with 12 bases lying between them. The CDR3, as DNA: TGTGCCAGCAGCTTAGCGCGTCCGGGCGGCTCTGGGGCCAACGTCCTGACTTTC. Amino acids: CASSLARPGGSGANVLTF.

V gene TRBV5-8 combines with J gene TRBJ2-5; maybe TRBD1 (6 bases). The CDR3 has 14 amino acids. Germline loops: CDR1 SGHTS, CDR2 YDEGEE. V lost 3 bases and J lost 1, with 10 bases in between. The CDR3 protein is CASSYGTFQETQYF. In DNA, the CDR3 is TGTGCCAGCAGCTACGGGACATTCCAAGAGACCCAGTACTTC.

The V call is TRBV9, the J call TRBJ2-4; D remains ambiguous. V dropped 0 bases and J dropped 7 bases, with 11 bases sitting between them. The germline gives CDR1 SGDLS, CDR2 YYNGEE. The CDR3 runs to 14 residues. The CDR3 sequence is CASSVGALSNIQYF. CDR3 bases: TGTGCCAGCAGCGTAGGGGCCCTTTCGAACATTCAGTACTTC. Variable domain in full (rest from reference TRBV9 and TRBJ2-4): DSGVTQTPKHLITATGQRVTLRCSPRSGDLSVYWYQQSLDQGLQFLIQYYNGEERAKGNILERFSAQQFPDLHSELNLSSLELGDSALYFCASSVGALSNIQYFGAGTRLSVL.

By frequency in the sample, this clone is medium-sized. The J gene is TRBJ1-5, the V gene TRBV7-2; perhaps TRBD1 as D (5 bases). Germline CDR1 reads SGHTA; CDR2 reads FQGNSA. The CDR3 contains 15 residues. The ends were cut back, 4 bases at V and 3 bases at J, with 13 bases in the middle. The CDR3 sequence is CASSSTAGLNQPQHF. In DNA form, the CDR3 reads TGTGCCAGCAGCTCCACTGCGGGGCTCAATCAGCCCCAGCATTTT.

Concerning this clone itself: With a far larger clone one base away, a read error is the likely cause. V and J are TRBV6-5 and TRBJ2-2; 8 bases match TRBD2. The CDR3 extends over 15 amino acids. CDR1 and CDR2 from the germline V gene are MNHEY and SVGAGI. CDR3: CARSYSRGGIGELFF. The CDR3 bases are TGTGCCCGCAGTTACTCTCGGGGGGGGATCGGGGAGCTGTTTTTT.

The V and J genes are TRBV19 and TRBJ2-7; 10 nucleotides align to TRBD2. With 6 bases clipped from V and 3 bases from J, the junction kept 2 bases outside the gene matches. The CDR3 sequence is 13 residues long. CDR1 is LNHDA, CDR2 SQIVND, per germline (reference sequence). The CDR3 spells CASSPSGGYEQYF. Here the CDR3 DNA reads TGTGCCAGTAGCCCTAGCGGGGGCTACGAGCAGTACTTC.

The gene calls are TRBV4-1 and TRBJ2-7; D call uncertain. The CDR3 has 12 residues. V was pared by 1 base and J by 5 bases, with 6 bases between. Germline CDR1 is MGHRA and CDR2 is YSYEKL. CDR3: CASSQVGDEQYF. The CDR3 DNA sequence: TGCGCCAGCAGCCAAGTCGGAGACGAGCAGTACTTC.

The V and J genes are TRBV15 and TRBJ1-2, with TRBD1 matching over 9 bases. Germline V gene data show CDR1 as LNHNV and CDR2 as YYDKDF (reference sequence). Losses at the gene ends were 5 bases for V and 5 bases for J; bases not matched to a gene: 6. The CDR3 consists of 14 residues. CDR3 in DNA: TGTGCCACCAGCGGAACGACAGGGGGATATGGCTACACCTTC. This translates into CATSGTTGGYGYTF.

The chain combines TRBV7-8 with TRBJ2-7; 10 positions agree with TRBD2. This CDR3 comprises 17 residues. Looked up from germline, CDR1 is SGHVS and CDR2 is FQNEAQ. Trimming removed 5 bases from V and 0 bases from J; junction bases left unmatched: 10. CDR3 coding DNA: TGTGCCAGCAGCGCCATCCCTAGCGGGGGTAGCTCCTACGAGCAGTACTTC. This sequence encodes CASSAIPSGGSSYEQYF.

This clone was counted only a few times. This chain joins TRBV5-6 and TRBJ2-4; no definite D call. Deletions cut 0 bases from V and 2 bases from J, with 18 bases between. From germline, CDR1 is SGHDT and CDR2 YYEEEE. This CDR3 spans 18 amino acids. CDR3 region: CASSLAANSGGTKNIQYF. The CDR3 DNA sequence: TGTGCCAGCAGCTTGGCCGCCAACTCGGGTGGGACCAAAAACATTCAGTACTTC.

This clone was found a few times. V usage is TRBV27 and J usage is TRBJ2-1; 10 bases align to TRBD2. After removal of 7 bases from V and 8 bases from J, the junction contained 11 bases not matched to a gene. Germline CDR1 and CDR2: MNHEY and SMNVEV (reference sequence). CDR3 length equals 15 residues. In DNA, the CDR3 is TGTGCCAGCATCATGGCTAGCGGGAGATTAGATGAGCAGTTCTTC. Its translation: CASIMASGRLDEQFF.

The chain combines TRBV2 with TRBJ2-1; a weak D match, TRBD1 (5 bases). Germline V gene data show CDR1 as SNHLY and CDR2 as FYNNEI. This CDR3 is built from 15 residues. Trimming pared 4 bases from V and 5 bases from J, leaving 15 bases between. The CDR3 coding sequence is TGTGCCAGCAGTGCCCCGACAGATATTCACAATGAGCAGTTCTTC. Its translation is CASSAPTDIHNEQFF.

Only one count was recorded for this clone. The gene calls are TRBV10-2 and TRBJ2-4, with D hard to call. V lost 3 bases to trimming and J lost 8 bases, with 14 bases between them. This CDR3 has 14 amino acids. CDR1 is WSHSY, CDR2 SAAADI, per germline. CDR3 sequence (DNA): TGCGCCAGCAGTGAACCCCTTAGCCTATACATTCAGTACTTC. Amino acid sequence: CASSEPLSLYIQYF.

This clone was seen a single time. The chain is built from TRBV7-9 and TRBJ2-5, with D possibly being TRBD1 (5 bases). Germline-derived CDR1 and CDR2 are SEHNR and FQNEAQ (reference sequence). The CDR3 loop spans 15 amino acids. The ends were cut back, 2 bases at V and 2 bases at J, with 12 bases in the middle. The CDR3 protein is CASSLFMSGQETQYF. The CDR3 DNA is TGTGCCAGCAGCTTATTCATGTCAGGGCAAGAGACCCAGTACTTC.

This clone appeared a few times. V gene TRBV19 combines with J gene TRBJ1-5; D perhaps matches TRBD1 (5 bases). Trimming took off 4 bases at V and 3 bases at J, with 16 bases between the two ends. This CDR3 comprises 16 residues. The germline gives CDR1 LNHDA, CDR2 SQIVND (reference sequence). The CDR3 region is CASSTGRAGLNQPQHF. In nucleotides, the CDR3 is TGTGCCAGTAGTACGGGCAGGGCAGGACTCAATCAGCCCCAGCATTTT. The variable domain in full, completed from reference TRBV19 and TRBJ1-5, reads DGGITQSPKYLFRKEGQNVTLSCEQNLNHDAMYWYRQDPGQGLRLIYYSQIVNDFQKGDIAEGYSVSREKKESFPLTVTSAQKNPTAFYLCASSTGRAGLNQPQHFGDGTRLSIL.

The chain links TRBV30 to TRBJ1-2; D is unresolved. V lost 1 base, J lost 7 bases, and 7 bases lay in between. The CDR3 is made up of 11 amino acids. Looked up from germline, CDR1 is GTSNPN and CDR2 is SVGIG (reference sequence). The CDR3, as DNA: TGTGCCTGGAGTGAGGGCGGTGGCTACACCTTC. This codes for CAWSEGGGYTF.